The entry that follows covers one TCR beta chain sequence. The antigen is undetermined. This CDR3 contains 15 residues. Germline V gene lookup returns CDR1 LNHNV and CDR2 YYDKDF (reference sequence). V dropped 3 bases and J dropped 4; count of bases not matched to a gene: 6. In replicate PCRs of sorted subsets, roughly 210 ng DNA, tens of thousands of T cell genomes, was used. TCRdb keeps only in-frame clones here, not all; method: immunoSEQ multiplex PCR. The sample lists about 1,500,000 clones, around 97% occurring once. These data are taken from a study of shared clonotypes between healthy human individuals. Study-wide results and limits: The study generally estimated greater richness for naive than memory subsets.

This sequence was found in a man aged 25 to 45 in good health. The gene calls are TRBV15 and TRBJ2-5; 9 bases agree with TRBD1. The sample consisted of naive CD4+ T cells sorted from blood. Subset here: CD45RA+ positively selected. This CDR3 is CATSSGGQGRETQYF. The CDR3 bases are TGTGCCACCAGCAGTGGGGGACAGGGAAGAGAGACCCAGTACTTC.